The rows below give T cell receptor beta chains drawn from one sample of a study of early stage breast cancer tumors. Produced via immunoSEQ multiplex PCR; TCRdb's table is partial and in-frame only. The sample holds around 9,000 clones; 71% are singletons and the top ten take 17%. Material: normal breast tissue next to the tumor. All receptors derive from a person aged 55 to 69 with breast cancer. Each CDR3 is given with its conserved first and last residue. A D gene is named only where the DNA matches it firmly. Some rows have no size entry. The others give once, few or many, or a class for an expanded clone.

d_gene	v_gene	j_gene	len	abundance	CDR3aa	CDR3nt
TRBD1	TRBV7-8	TRBJ2-7	17	.	CASSQGGPWDRGWEQYF	TGTGCCAGCAGCCAGGGGGGCCCGTGGGACAGGGGGTGGGAGCAGTACTTC
.	TRBV19	TRBJ1-1	14	.	CASSPAGVRGEAFF	TGTGCCAGTAGTCCAGCAGGGGTACGAGGTGAAGCTTTCTTT
.	TRBV4-3	TRBJ1-3	14	.	CASSQGASGNTIYF	TGCGCCAGCAGCCAAGGAGCCTCGGGGAACACCATATATTTT
.	TRBV6-1	TRBJ2-3	14	few	CASSEYSNTDTQYF	TGTGCCAGCAGTGAATACTCTAATACAGATACGCAGTATTTT
.	TRBV7-2	TRBJ2-7	15	.	CASSLARGPLDEQYF	TGTGCCAGCAGCTTAGCGCGAGGGCCGCTTGACGAGCAGTACTTC
.	TRBV5-1	TRBJ1-2	14	.	CASSLGGSNYGYTF	TGCGCCAGCAGCTTGGGCGGTTCTAACTATGGCTACACCTTC
.	TRBV15	TRBJ1-1	14	.	CATRIQGGTSEAFF	TGTGCCACCAGGATACAGGGTGGGACGTCTGAAGCTTTCTTT
.	TRBV9	TRBJ2-2	15	.	CASSVGGLSTGELFF	TGTGCCAGCAGCGTGGGGGGGCTGAGCACCGGGGAGCTGTTTTTT
.	TRBV7-6	TRBJ2-5	15	.	CASSLVPGQQETQYF	TGTGCCAGCAGCTTAGTCCCCGGACAGCAAGAGACCCAGTACTTC
.	TRBV19	TRBJ1-1	13	.	CASKTTRGTEAFF	TGTGCCAGCAAGACCACACGGGGGACTGAAGCTTTCTTT
.	TRBV5-1	TRBJ2-2	16	.	CASSLDRLTPLGELFF	TGCGCCAGCAGCTTGGATCGCCTTACCCCACTCGGGGAGCTGTTTTTT
.	TRBV2	TRBJ2-1	16	.	CASSAVIRRVGNEQFF	TGTGCCAGCAGTGCCGTGATTAGGAGGGTGGGCAATGAGCAGTTCTTC
.	TRBV7-6	TRBJ2-3	15	.	CASSKLQGSTDTQYF	TGTGCCAGCAGCAAGTTACAGGGAAGCACAGATACGCAGTATTTT
TRBD1	TRBV6-6	TRBJ1-4	15	.	CASSHGQGANEKLFF	TGTGCCAGCAGCCATGGACAGGGGGCTAATGAAAAACTGTTTTTT
TRBD2	TRBV7-9	TRBJ2-1	16	.	CASSSWTSGNGNEQFF	TGTGCCAGCAGCTCGTGGACTAGCGGGAATGGGAATGAGCAGTTCTTC
.	TRBV6-1	TRBJ1-5	13	few	CASSDRRDQPQHF	TGTGCCAGCAGTGACCGGAGGGATCAGCCCCAGCATTTT
.	TRBV7-3	TRBJ2-3	14	.	CASSLIGGTDTQYF	TGTGCCAGCAGCTTAATCGGGGGAACAGATACGCAGTATTTT
.	TRBV18	TRBJ2-7	15	.	CASSALALMGYEQYF	TGTGCCAGCTCAGCCTTAGCTTTGATGGGCTACGAGCAGTACTTC
.	TRBV9	TRBJ2-1	15	.	CASSPTGLHYNEQFF	TGTGCCAGCAGCCCGACCGGACTACATTACAATGAGCAGTTCTTC
TRBD1	TRBV30	TRBJ1-4	12	.	CAGQGSNEKLFF	TGTGCCGGACAGGGTTCTAATGAAAAACTGTTTTTT
TRBD2	TRBV11-1	TRBJ2-7	15	.	CATLGGGRVWDEQYF	TGTGCCACCCTGGGAGGCGGGAGAGTCTGGGACGAGCAGTACTTC
TRBD1	TRBV7-6	TRBJ2-1	15	.	CASSLSGTGYNEQFF	TGTGCCAGCAGCTTATCCGGGACAGGCTACAATGAGCAGTTCTTC
TRBD2	TRBV5-1	TRBJ2-7	18	.	CASSQGLAGALDSYEQYF	TGCGCCAGCAGCCAGGGACTAGCGGGGGCCTTAGATTCCTACGAGCAGTACTTC
.	TRBV19	TRBJ2-5	13	.	CASSIGGKETQYF	TGTGCCAGTAGTATCGGAGGGAAAGAGACCCAGTACTTC
TRBD1	TRBV7-6	TRBJ2-3	15	.	CASTLYSGGIDTQYF	TGTGCCAGCACCCTCTACTCAGGGGGAATAGATACGCAGTATTTT
TRBD2	TRBV14	TRBJ2-1	12	.	CASSPGGGSQFF	TGTGCCAGCAGCCCCGGCGGGGGGTCCCAGTTCTTC
.	TRBV29-1	TRBJ2-3	14	.	CSVPPLGSIDTQYF	TGCAGCGTCCCTCCACTAGGTTCCATAGATACGCAGTATTTT
.	TRBV6-1	TRBJ2-2	16	.	CASSEWASTNTGELFF	TGTGCCAGCAGTGAATGGGCATCTACGAACACCGGGGAGCTGTTTTTT
TRBD1	TRBV6-1	TRBJ2-1	15	.	CASSIRTGLYNEQFF	TGTGCCAGCAGTATTCGGACAGGTCTTTACAATGAGCAGTTCTTC
TRBD2	TRBV10-3	TRBJ2-5	14	.	CAIRASGNQETQYF	TGTGCCATCAGGGCTAGCGGAAACCAAGAGACCCAGTACTTC
.	TRBV19	TRBJ1-2	13	few	CASSWLGDYGYTF	TGTGCCAGTAGTTGGCTCGGGGACTATGGCTACACCTTC
TRBD1	TRBV10-3	TRBJ2-3	16	.	CAISGTGQGVTDTQYF	TGTGCCATCAGTGGGACGGGACAGGGGGTGACAGATACGCAGTATTTT
.	TRBV11-3	TRBJ2-1	12	.	CASSSIAVEQFF	TGTGCCAGCAGCTCCATAGCGGTAGAGCAGTTCTTC
.	TRBV5-4	TRBJ1-2	13	.	CASSLGGSYGYTF	TGTGCCAGCAGCTTGGGAGGGAGCTATGGCTACACCTTC
.	TRBV30	TRBJ1-1	13	few	CAWSPTGNTEAFF	TGTGCCTGGAGTCCGACAGGGAACACTGAAGCTTTCTTT
.	TRBV9	TRBJ1-5	17	.	CASSVDPSGTPDQPQHF	TGTGCCAGCAGCGTAGATCCCTCAGGGACACCCGATCAGCCCCAGCATTTT
.	TRBV6-5	TRBJ1-1	13	.	CASSYWQDTEAFF	TGTGCCAGCAGTTATTGGCAGGACACTGAAGCTTTCTTT
.	TRBV5-6	TRBJ2-7	15	.	CASSLVTTSSYEQYF	TGTGCCAGCAGCTTGGTGACAACTAGCTCCTACGAGCAGTACTTC
TRBD2	TRBV6-5	TRBJ2-1	15	.	CASSFWTSGVNEQFF	TGTGCCAGCAGTTTCTGGACTAGCGGGGTCAATGAGCAGTTCTTC
.	TRBV7-6	TRBJ2-3	17	once	CASSSSQFGTFTDTQYF	TGTGCCAGCAGCTCTAGTCAATTTGGGACATTCACAGATACGCAGTATTTT
TRBD1	TRBV19	TRBJ2-7	15	.	CASSIDWTGRYEQYF	TGTGCCAGTAGTATAGACTGGACAGGGCGCTACGAGCAGTACTTC
.	TRBV19	TRBJ2-2	15	.	CASNRGQTNTGELFF	TGTGCCAGTAATAGAGGACAGACGAACACCGGGGAGCTGTTTTTT